This T cell receptor beta chain was captured by sequencing in a study of tumor-infiltrating lymphocytes in oesophageal squamous cell carcinoma (dated by TCRdb to about 2016). As for this clonotype: The clone's antigen remains unknown. No base quality information exists; no much larger clone differs at one position.

Library construction relied on PCR. Sequencer: Illumina HiSeq 2000. TCRdb reanalyzed the raw reads on its own, using fastp at Q25 for trimming and MiXCR for clone calling, and kept in-frame beta chains. Records with the same CDR3 protein are collapsed into one entry carrying the most frequent genes and DNA. Here the sample has roughly 10,000 distinct CDR3 sequences; around 58% occur a single time. The top ten clones comprise about a quarter of the sample. The sample consisted of esophageal tumor tissue. This receptor was obtained from a female donor with esophageal squamous cell carcinoma.

The CDR3 protein sequence reads: CASSARTGTEAFF. In nucleotide form, the sequence is TGTGCCAGCAGCGCCCGGACTGGCACTGAAGCTTTCTTT. The V and J genes are TRBV7-2 and TRBJ1-1; there is no confident call for the D gene. Including the terminal cysteine and phenylalanine, the CDR3 comprises 13 residues. Only the CDR3 DNA stays, 39 bases, in frame from base 1. The germline V gene specifies SGHTA as CDR1 and FQGNSA as CDR2. V loses 5 bases of germline sequence and J loses 4 bases, and the interval between the two ends is 11 bases.